This TCR beta chain was sequenced during a study of T cells expressing NK-cell markers. TCRdb reprocessed the 5' RACE reads and reports one entry per CDR3 protein, with no DNA. This table lists around 470,000 distinct CDR3 sequences. Study-wide results and limits: The same clonotypes also predominated in the CD3+CD56-NKG2C+ fraction of a handful of donors. Of the CD8+ T cells in more than five donors, roughly 1.0-7.0% belonged to dominant NKG2C+ clonotypes.

CDR1 and CDR2 from the germline V gene are PRHDT and FYEKMQ (reference sequence). The CDR3 has 16 amino acids. Points on this clonotype: Its antigen is not known.

The material sequenced was blood T cells: a sorted CD56 or NKG2C T cell subset, CD4+ or CD8+ T cells, or bulk PBMC T cells (not recorded which). The clonotype comes from a woman aged 50 to 65 in good health. The rearrangement joins TRBV13 to TRBJ2-3; absent DNA, TCRdb's TRBD1 call cannot be checked. The CDR3 spells CASSLGNRGLTDTQYF. Complete variable domain (other parts from reference TRBV13 and TRBJ2-3): AAGVIQSPRHLIKEKRETATLKCYPIPRHDTVYWYQQGPGQDPQFLISFYEKMQSDKGSIPDRFSAQQFSDYHSELNMSSLELGDSALYFCASSLGNRGLTDTQYFGPGTRLTVL.